A selection of T cell receptor beta chains follows, all from one sample in a study of T cell responses to AZD1222 COVID-19 vaccine. Here immunoSEQ multiplex PCR was the method, and the copy in TCRdb shows in-frame clones only, minus some. The sample holds about 100,000 clones, less than 90% seen once. This specimen consisted of peripheral blood, obtained on day 0 of AZD1222 vaccination. These receptors came from an adult in good health. Both conserved end residues are part of each CDR3. A D gene is named only where the DNA matches it firmly. Expanded clones are given a class, and other clones once, few, many or no size at all.

j_call,d_call,v_call,clone_size,cdr3_length,cdr3_aa
TRBJ1-4,NA,TRBV7-9,NA,15,CASSSSDRFNEKLFF
TRBJ1-3,NA,TRBV19,NA,13,CASSIYQANTIYF
TRBJ2-1,TRBD2,TRBV29-1,NA,13,CSVHLAGVGEQFF
TRBJ2-4,NA,TRBV7-2,NA,17,CASSLDGGPGSKNIQYF
TRBJ2-7,NA,TRBV7-9,many,14,CASSLSTEAYEQYF
TRBJ1-2,TRBD1,TRBV28,once,14,CASSTGQGTDGYTF
TRBJ2-1,TRBD2,TRBV6-4,NA,15,CASSENFGGSDEQFF
TRBJ2-1,TRBD2,TRBV6-2/TRBV6-3,NA,16,CASSARTSGRRNEQFF
TRBJ1-1,NA,TRBV13,once,11,CASSLGTEAFF
TRBJ2-3,TRBD2,TRBV11-3,NA,16,CASSWGGSGSTDTQYF